Following are 25 T cell receptor beta chains from one sample sequenced in a study of PD-L1 blockade in urothelial cancer. Time point denoted: pretreatment peripheral blood. TCRdb's table, derived via immunoSEQ multiplex PCR, lists solely in-frame clones and lacks some. The sample contains 50,000 to 55,000 clones, roughly 84% of which appear only once. The sample in question was PBMCs, obtained around atezolizumab (anti-PD-L1) treatment. The source is a man aged 55 to 70 with urothelial cancer.

The gene calls are TRBV7-2 and TRBJ2-5, with TRBD1 matching 9 bases. Germline values: CDR1 SGHTA, CDR2 FQGNSA. The CDR3 loop spans 16 amino acids. Trimming at V came to 3 bases and at J to 5 bases, leaving 10 bases not matched to a gene. The CDR3 loop reads CASSFRTGALGETQYF. The CDR3 nucleotides read TGTGCCAGCAGCTTCCGGACAGGGGCCCTTGGGGAGACCCAGTACTTC.

The genes are TRBV9 and TRBJ2-2; D remains unclear. With 1 base removed from V and 4 bases from J, the gap between germline ends came to 5 bases. CDR1 and CDR2 (germline): SGDLS, YYNGEE. There are 13 residues in the CDR3. The CDR3 is CASSVLSTGELFF. DNA for the CDR3: TGTGCCAGCAGCGTACTCAGCACCGGGGAGCTGTTTTTT. The complete variable domain, with remaining parts taken from reference TRBV9 and TRBJ2-2, reads DSGVTQTPKHLITATGQRVTLRCSPRSGDLSVYWYQQSLDQGLQFLIQYYNGEERAKGNILERFSAQQFPDLHSELNLSSLELGDSALYFCASSVLSTGELFFGEGSRLTVL.

The V and J genes are TRBV6-6 and TRBJ2-3, with D maybe TRBD2 (5 bases). Germline CDR1 and CDR2: MNHNY and SVGAGI (reference sequence). The CDR3 loop spans 15 amino acids. Trimming took 2 bases from V and 5 from J, leaving 14 bases between them. The CDR3 bases are TGTGCCAGCAGTTACCCCATAAAGGCGGGAGATACGCAGTATTTT. It encodes CASSYPIKAGDTQYF.

The chain uses TRBV4-1 and TRBJ1-2, with 11 bases fitting TRBD1. V shed 4 bases, J shed 3 bases, and the junction held 4 bases outside the gene matches. Germline CDR1 MGHRA, CDR2 YSYEKL. This CDR3 comprises 15 residues. DNA for the CDR3: TGCGCCAGCAGCCTCGGACAGGGGGCCGACTATGGCTACACCTTC. Its protein is CASSLGQGADYGYTF.

The genes are TRBV30 and TRBJ2-7; a possible D gene is TRBD2 (5 bases). The V and J ends lost 4 bases and 5 bases respectively, with 15 bases between them. Germline V gives CDR1 GTSNPN, CDR2 SVGIG (reference sequence). This CDR3 has 13 residues. The CDR3 nucleotides are TGTGCCTGGACGGGCCGGGGTCGGGACGAGCAGTACTTC. This encodes CAWTGRGRDEQYF.

The chain recombines TRBV5-6 with TRBJ1-2; no clear D gene. The germline V and J ends were trimmed by 5 bases and 8 bases, with 19 bases remaining between them. From germline, CDR1 is SGHDT and CDR2 YYEEEE. This CDR3 has 14 residues. CDR3: CASSPPKTMGGYTF. The CDR3 DNA sequence: TGTGCCAGCAGTCCCCCGAAGACCATGGGCGGCTACACCTTC. Together with reference TRBV5-6 and TRBJ1-2, the CDR3 gives the full variable domain: DAGVTQSPTHLIKTRGQQVTLRCSPKSGHDTVSWYQQALGQGPQFIFQYYEEEERQRGNFPDRFSGHQFPNYSSELNVNALLLGDSALYLCASSPPKTMGGYTFGSGTRLTVV.

This chain links TRBV9 with TRBJ2-6; D uncertain. CDR3 length: 17 residues. CDR1 and CDR2 (germline): SGDLS, YYNGEE. The V gene lost 0 bases and the J gene lost 2 bases, with 12 bases spanning the gap. The CDR3 here is CASSVAGLAAGANVLTF. CDR3 bases: TGTGCCAGCAGCGTAGCTGGGCTCGCAGCTGGGGCCAACGTCCTGACTTTC.

J is TRBJ2-1 and V is TRBV5-6, with TRBD2 matching 12 bases. Unmatched junction bases numbered 10, after V lost 4 bases and J lost 2 bases. The germline CDR1 and CDR2 sequences are SGHDT and YYEEEE. The CDR3 runs 18 residues. The CDR3 coding sequence is TGTGCCAGCAGCCTGACTAGCGGGAGACCCGGGGCCTACAATGAGCAGTTCTTC. It yields the protein CASSLTSGRPGAYNEQFF.

This clone was recorded a few times. This sequence joins TRBV25-1 and TRBJ2-5; possibly TRBD1 for D (5 bases). The V end was cut by 3 bases, the J end by 8 bases, with 16 bases between. This CDR3 is 14 amino acids long. Germline CDR1 is MGHDK and CDR2 is SYGVNS. CDR3 coding DNA: TGTGCCAGCAGTGATTACAGGAGCCCGCCAACCCAGTACTTC. Its protein product is CASSDYRSPPTQYF.

This rearrangement joins TRBV4-3 to TRBJ2-2, with a possible D match to TRBD1 (5 bases). Germline V gene lookup returns CDR1 LGHNA and CDR2 YSLEER. This CDR3 region has 14 residues. V was shortened by 0 bases and J by 6 bases, with 8 bases between the two germline ends. CDR3 bases: TGCGCCAGCAGCCAAGATCAAGGGGCCGGGGAGCTGTTTTTT. It codes for CASSQDQGAGELFF.

The V gene is TRBV19, the J gene TRBJ2-7, with TRBD1 matching over 9 bases. V shed 4 bases and J 6 bases; nucleotides not matched to a gene: 4. The CDR3 length is 13 residues. Per germline, CDR1 LNHDA and CDR2 SQIVND (reference sequence). CDR3 sequence: CASSKQGAGEQYF. CDR3 coding DNA: TGTGCCAGTAGTAAACAGGGGGCTGGCGAGCAGTACTTC.

This clone was detected only a few times. This sequence joins TRBV5-1 and TRBJ1-1, with D possibly being TRBD1 (6 bases). Trimming took 3 bases from V and 4 from J, leaving 10 bases between them. CDR3 length: 13 amino acids. CDR1 is SGHRS and CDR2 is YFSETQ in the germline V gene. This chain's CDR3 is CASSSEGGTEAFF. As DNA, the CDR3 is TGCGCCAGCAGCTCCGAAGGGGGCACTGAAGCTTTCTTT.

This clone was detected ten times or more. CDR3 in DNA: TGCGCCAGCAGCCAATCGCAGACTAGTTCATACAATGAGCAGTTCTTC. This translates into CASSQSQTSSYNEQFF. The genes are TRBV4-1 and TRBJ2-1; a weak D match, TRBD2 (6 bases). The CDR3 length is 16 residues. Trimming removed 2 bases from V and 4 bases from J, with 15 bases in between. Germline-derived CDR1 and CDR2 are MGHRA and YSYEKL.

The gene calls are TRBV2 and TRBJ1-3; D remains unclear. Between the trimmed V and J ends, which lost 8 bases and 0 bases, there was a span of 11 bases. From germline, CDR1 is SNHLY and CDR2 FYNNEI. This CDR3 has 14 residues. CDR3 region: CASSAGFSGNTIYF. CDR3 bases: TGTGCCAGCTCTGCAGGCTTCTCTGGAAACACCATATATTTT.

The chain employs TRBV29-1 and TRBJ2-2; 8 bases line up with TRBD1. The CDR3 is 15 residues long. V gave up 6 bases and J gave up 5 bases; unmatched junction bases: 11. CDR1 is SQVTM and CDR2 is ANQGSEA in the germline V gene. CDR3 protein: CSVYGQGSLTGELFF. In DNA, the CDR3 is TGCAGCGTATATGGACAGGGAAGTCTTACCGGGGAGCTGTTTTTT.

The rearrangement links TRBV5-4 to TRBJ2-7; 7 bases agree with TRBD1. The V gene's germline CDR1 is SGHNT and CDR2 YYREEE (reference sequence). The CDR3 has 13 amino acids. J gave up 6 bases and V 1 base, and 4 bases lay outside the gene matches. The CDR3 DNA is TGTGCCAGCAGCTTGCGCAACAGGGGCGAGCAGTACTTC. As protein: CASSLRNRGEQYF.

The rearrangement uses TRBV5-1 and TRBJ1-1; 8 nucleotides line up with TRBD1. The CDR3 length is 13 residues. V shed 4 bases, J shed 5 bases, and the junction held 4 bases outside the gene matches. The germline gives CDR1 SGHRS, CDR2 YFSETQ. The CDR3 nucleotides read TGCGCCAGCAGCGAAACAGGGGGGACTGAAGCTTTCTTT. Amino acids: CASSETGGTEAFF.

The J gene is TRBJ2-2, the V gene TRBV27; 11 bases map to TRBD2. The V gene's germline CDR1 is MNHEY and CDR2 SMNVEV (reference sequence). V lost 5 bases, J lost 8 bases, and 10 bases stayed unmatched. The CDR3 covers 16 residues. The CDR3 sequence is CASSALAGGPGGELFF. CDR3 nucleotide sequence: TGTGCCAGCAGTGCGTTAGCGGGAGGGCCCGGTGGGGAGCTGTTTTTT.

V gene TRBV4-3 combines with J gene TRBJ2-7; D may be TRBD1 (5 bases). With 1 base removed from V and 4 bases from J, the gap between germline ends came to 14 bases. Germline CDR1 and CDR2: LGHNA and YSLEER. The CDR3 spans 15 residues. In DNA form, the CDR3 reads TGCGCCAGCAGCCAAGGGGCAGGGTCTAGTTACGAGCAGTACTTC. It yields the protein CASSQGAGSSYEQYF.

The V and J genes are TRBV2 and TRBJ1-1; weak D call: TRBD1 (6 bases). The CDR3 runs 12 residues. The V end lost 7 bases, the J end lost 4 bases, and 10 bases lay between the germline ends. Per the germline V gene, CDR1 is SNHLY and CDR2 is FYNNEI. The CDR3 is CASTRDTTEAFF. CDR3 coding DNA: TGTGCCAGCACCCGGGACACCACTGAAGCTTTCTTT.

This clone has a handful of counts. The chain carries TRBV6-5 and TRBJ1-1; D is possibly TRBD1 (6 bases). Germline loops: CDR1 MNHEY, CDR2 SVGAGI. V shed 4 bases and J shed 1 base, with 13 bases lying between them. The CDR3 contains 15 residues. CDR3 DNA: TGTGCCAGCAGTTGGGGACAAGTTGGGAACACTGAAGCTTTCTTT. This encodes CASSWGQVGNTEAFF.

This chain uses TRBV5-4 with TRBJ2-4; TRBD1 is a possible D gene (5 bases). The V and J ends lost 1 base and 2 bases respectively, with 7 bases between them. The CDR3 sequence is 14 residues long. Germline-derived CDR1 and CDR2 are SGHNT and YYREEE (reference sequence). The CDR3 is CASSLPGPKNIQYF. The CDR3 DNA sequence: TGTGCCAGCAGCTTGCCAGGGCCCAAAAACATTCAGTACTTC.

The genes are TRBV18 and TRBJ2-2; D perhaps matches TRBD1 (6 bases). The CDR3 contains 16 residues. CDR1 and CDR2 (germline): KGHSH, LQKENI. Trimming cost V 4 bases and J 1 base, with 13 bases left between them. The CDR3: CASSLSNRVNTGELFF. The DNA for the CDR3 is TGTGCCAGCTCACTCAGTAACAGGGTGAACACCGGGGAGCTGTTTTTT.

The chain combines TRBV7-6 with TRBJ2-3, with TRBD2 matching over 9 bases. CDR3 length: 15 amino acids. J gave up 1 base and V 3 bases, and 2 bases lay outside the gene matches. The V gene's germline CDR1 is SGHVS and CDR2 FNYEAQ. CDR3 bases: TGTGCCAGCAGCTTTTCTAGCGGGGGCACAGATACGCAGTATTTT. Amino acids: CASSFSSGGTDTQYF.

The chain recombines TRBV7-8 with TRBJ2-3; TRBD1 matches 9 bases. The germline gives CDR1 SGHVS, CDR2 FQNEAQ. With 5 bases clipped from V and 6 bases from J, the junction kept 9 bases outside the gene matches. This CDR3 has 15 amino acids. CDR3 loop: CASSLGTGPWDTQYF. CDR3 sequence (DNA): TGTGCCAGCAGCCTAGGGACAGGGCCGTGGGATACGCAGTATTTT.